These 4 T cell receptor beta chains share one sample of origin, sequenced in a study of blood T cell repertoires in COVID-19. The assay was immunoSEQ multiplex PCR, and TCRdb's table has in-frame clones only and misses some. Of some 57,000 clones in the sample, around 86% were seen once. The sequenced sample was peripheral blood. The source of these receptors is a man in his sixties or seventies with acute or convalescent COVID-19.

This chain uses TRBV28 with TRBJ1-3; the D is unclear. The CDR3 has 18 residues. With 4 bases removed from V and 2 bases from J, the gap between germline ends came to 21 bases. Germline CDR1 reads MDHEN; CDR2 reads SYDVKM. The CDR3, as DNA: TGTGCCAGCAGTTCTCCCCCGGGTTGGCGGGCGGCTGGAAACACCATATATTTT. Translation gives CASSSPPGWRAAGNTIYF. Supplemented by reference TRBV28 and TRBJ1-3, the full variable domain reads DVKVTQSSRYLVKRTGEKVFLECVQDMDHENMFWYRQDPGLGLRLIYFSYDVKMKEKGDIPEGYSVSREKKERFSLILESASTNQTSMYLCASSSPPGWRAAGNTIYFGEGSWLTVV.

This clone was found once. The V and J genes are TRBV10-3 and TRBJ2-1; tentatively, D is TRBD1 (5 bases). Germline-derived CDR1 and CDR2 are ENHRY and SYGVKD. The germline V and J ends were trimmed by 5 bases and 2 bases, with 13 bases remaining between them. The CDR3 spans 15 residues. The CDR3 region has the DNA TGTGCCATCAGTCAGCAGGGAAACCCCTACAATGAGCAGTTCTTC. Protein sequence: CAISQQGNPYNEQFF.

In this sample, this clone turned up a few times. The chain couples TRBV4-2 to TRBJ2-1; 9 bases map to TRBD2. This CDR3 contains 16 residues. Germline CDR1 reads LGHNA; CDR2 reads YNFKEQ. V was pared by 0 bases and J by 8 bases, with 8 bases of the junction left unmatched. Written as DNA, the CDR3 is TGTGCCAGCAGCCAAGATTTAGCGGGGGCCTTCTATGAGCAGTTCTTC. The encoded protein is CASSQDLAGAFYEQFF.

The rearrangement uses TRBV5-1 and TRBJ1-6; no clear D. This CDR3 is built from 15 residues. Per germline, CDR1 SGHRS and CDR2 YFSETQ. The V end lost 1 base, the J end lost 9 bases, and 14 bases lay between the germline ends. The CDR3 coding sequence is TGCGCCAGCAGCTTGTCCGGGGTTGGAGGTTCACCCCTCCACTTT. Protein: CASSLSGVGGSPLHF.